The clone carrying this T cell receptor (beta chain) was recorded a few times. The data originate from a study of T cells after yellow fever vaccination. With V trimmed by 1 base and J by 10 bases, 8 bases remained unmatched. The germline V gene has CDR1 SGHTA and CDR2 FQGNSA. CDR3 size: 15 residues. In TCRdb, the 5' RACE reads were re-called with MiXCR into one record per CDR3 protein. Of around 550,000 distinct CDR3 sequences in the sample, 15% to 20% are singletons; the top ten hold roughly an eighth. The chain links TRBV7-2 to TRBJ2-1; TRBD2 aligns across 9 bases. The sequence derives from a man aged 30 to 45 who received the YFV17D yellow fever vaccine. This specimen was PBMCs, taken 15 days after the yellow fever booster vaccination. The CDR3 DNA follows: TGTGCCAGCAGCTTAGAAGCGGGAGGATTCAAGGAGCAGTTCTTC. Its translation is CASSLEAGGFKEQFF. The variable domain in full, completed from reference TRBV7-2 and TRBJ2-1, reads GAGVSQSPSNKVTEKGKDVELRCDPISGHTALYWYRQSLGQGLEFLIYFQGNSAPDKSGLPSDRFSAERTGGSVSTLTIQRTQQEDSAVYLCASSLEAGGFKEQFFGPGTRLTVL.